The 15 T cell receptor beta chains given below trace back to one sample, sequenced in a study of T cell responses to AZD1222 COVID-19 vaccine. Measured with immunoSEQ multiplex PCR; TCRdb has only the in-frame clones, and not every one. The sample records 150,000 to 200,000 clones, around 87% being singletons. Material: peripheral blood, obtained on day 0 of MenACWY control vaccination. Receptors originate from an adult in good health.

In nucleotides, the CDR3 is TGTGCCAGCAGTTTATCAGGGGCCCTGATCCCATTGGATTACGAGCAGTACTTC. Translation: CASSLSGALIPLDYEQYF. The chain uses TRBV27 and TRBJ2-7, with D perhaps matching TRBD1 (5 bases). Per germline, CDR1 MNHEY and CDR2 SMNVEV (reference sequence). The V end was cut by 0 bases, the J end by 4 bases, with 22 bases between. The CDR3 consists of 18 residues.

V and J are TRBV30 and TRBJ2-7; 13 bases match TRBD2. The CDR3 has 14 residues. V shed 5 bases, J shed 6 bases, and the junction held 7 bases outside the gene matches. Germline V CDR1 and CDR2: GTSNPN, SVGIG (reference sequence). The CDR3 loop is CAWGRTSGSLEQYF. CDR3 DNA sequence: TGTGCCTGGGGAAGGACTAGCGGGAGTCTCGAGCAGTACTTC.

The gene calls are TRBV4-2 and TRBJ1-1, with D unclear. With 2 bases removed from V and 3 bases from J, the gap between germline ends came to 7 bases. CDR3 size: 13 residues. In germline, CDR1 is LGHNA, CDR2 YNFKEQ. CDR3 nucleotide sequence: TGTGCCAGCAGCCAAATTGTGGACACTGAAGCTTTCTTT. Protein product: CASSQIVDTEAFF.

This chain links TRBV4-3 with TRBJ1-2; no reliable D call. The germline V and J ends were trimmed by 0 bases and 2 bases, with 7 bases remaining between them. CDR3 length equals 14 residues. Germline loops: CDR1 LGHNA, CDR2 YSLEER. The chain's CDR3 is CASSQDGGNYGYTF. The CDR3 DNA reads as TGCGCCAGCAGCCAAGATGGCGGGAACTATGGCTACACCTTC.

The rearrangement uses TRBV9 and TRBJ1-1; no firm D call. CDR1 SGDLS and CDR2 YYNGEE come from the germline V gene. V lost 5 bases, J lost 4 bases, and 15 bases lay in between. The length of the CDR3 is 14 residues. CDR3: CASSRVGWSTEAFF. Written as DNA, the CDR3 is TGTGCCAGCAGTCGGGTCGGTTGGTCCACTGAAGCTTTCTTT.

This chain uses TRBV12-5 with TRBJ2-3, with a tentative D call TRBD2 (5 bases). The germline gives CDR1 LGHNT, CDR2 FRNRAP. The V gene lost 7 bases and the J gene lost 3 bases, with 11 bases spanning the gap. The CDR3 has 13 residues. The CDR3 sequence is CASASPGTDTQYF. CDR3 DNA sequence: TGTGCTAGTGCCTCACCGGGAACAGATACGCAGTATTTT.

V usage is TRBV28 and J usage is TRBJ1-5; 7 bases line up with TRBD1. The CDR3 sequence is 18 residues long. Trimming removed 6 bases from V and 3 bases from J; junction bases left unmatched: 17. Germline V CDR1 and CDR2: MDHEN, SYDVKM. CDR3: CASRYQGGGFRNNQPQHF. In DNA form, the CDR3 reads TGTGCCAGCAGGTACCAGGGGGGGGGTTTCAGGAACAATCAGCCCCAGCATTTT.

This sequence joins TRBV2 and TRBJ2-7; perhaps TRBD2 as D (7 bases). The V and J ends lost 8 bases and 2 bases respectively, with 16 bases between them. This CDR3 comprises 14 residues. Germline CDR1 is SNHLY and CDR2 is FYNNEI. As DNA, the CDR3 is TGTGCCAGCTCCGAGGGGGGGCAGGCCTACGAGCAGTACTTC. It translates to CASSEGGQAYEQYF.

V is TRBV13 and J is TRBJ2-7; TRBD1 might be the D (5 bases). CDR3 length: 14 residues. Germline V gene data show CDR1 as PRHDT and CDR2 as FYEKMQ (reference sequence). Between the trimmed V and J ends, which lost 1 base and 3 bases, there was a span of 10 bases. As DNA, the CDR3 is TGTGCCAGCAGCTTAGAGGGCAGGGTCTACGAGCAGTACTTC. It specifies CASSLEGRVYEQYF. The full variable domain, completed using reference TRBV13 and TRBJ2-7, is AAGVIQSPRHLIKEKRETATLKCYPIPRHDTVYWYQQGPGQDPQFLISFYEKMQSDKGSIPDRFSAQQFSDYHSELNMSSLELGDSALYFCASSLEGRVYEQYFGPGTRLTVT.

The chain employs TRBV5-1 and TRBJ1-1; D remains ambiguous. The CDR3 covers 14 residues. Trimming cost V 1 base and J 3 bases, with 10 bases left between them. Germline V gene sequence: CDR1 SGHRS, CDR2 YFSETQ. The CDR3 DNA sequence: TGCGCCAGCAGCTTGCGATGGGGAGACACTGAAGCTTTCTTT. It codes for CASSLRWGDTEAFF.

V gene TRBV5-8 combines with J gene TRBJ2-1; 12 bases are a match to TRBD1. This CDR3 contains 16 residues. V dropped 4 bases and J dropped 3; count of bases not matched to a gene: 5. Germline V lookup: CDR1 SGHTS, CDR2 YDEGEE. In DNA form, the CDR3 reads TGTGCCAGCAGCGTGGGGACAGGGGGCTTCTACAATGAGCAGTTCTTC. Translation: CASSVGTGGFYNEQFF.

This clone was picked up one time. The rearrangement links TRBV6-5 to TRBJ2-7; 11 positions match TRBD1. Germline lookup yields CDR1 MNHEY and CDR2 SVGAGI. The ends lost 6 bases at V and 3 bases at J; junction bases unmatched: 7. The CDR3 contains 15 residues. CDR3 sequence: CASRSQGTGGYEQYF. CDR3 nucleotides: TGTGCCAGCAGGTCCCAGGGGACAGGGGGCTACGAGCAGTACTTC.

The rearrangement joins TRBV4-2 to TRBJ2-3; 9 nucleotides agree with TRBD2. Looked up from germline, CDR1 is LGHNA and CDR2 is YNFKEQ. J lost 6 bases, V lost 0 bases, and 7 bases had no gene match. The CDR3 consists of 16 residues. DNA for the CDR3: TGTGCCAGCAGCCAAGATAGTGCGGGAGGGCCGGATACGCAGTATTTT. Its translation is CASSQDSAGGPDTQYF.

The chain uses TRBV7-3 and TRBJ2-1, with D unresolved. V lost 5 bases and J lost 12, with 17 bases in between. This CDR3 region has 13 residues. From germline, CDR1 is SGHTA and CDR2 FQGTGA. The CDR3 region is CASSRETESRQFF. The CDR3 DNA reads as TGTGCCAGCAGCCGAGAAACGGAGTCGCGGCAGTTCTTC.

V gene TRBV24-1 combines with J gene TRBJ2-7, with TRBD1 as a possible D gene (5 bases). The V end was cut by 3 bases, the J end by 10 bases, with 12 bases between. The germline CDR1 and CDR2 sequences are KGHDR and SFDVKD. The CDR3 consists of 12 residues. This chain's CDR3 is CATSDGRVNQYF. CDR3 in DNA: TGTGCCACCAGTGATGGCAGGGTAAACCAGTACTTC.